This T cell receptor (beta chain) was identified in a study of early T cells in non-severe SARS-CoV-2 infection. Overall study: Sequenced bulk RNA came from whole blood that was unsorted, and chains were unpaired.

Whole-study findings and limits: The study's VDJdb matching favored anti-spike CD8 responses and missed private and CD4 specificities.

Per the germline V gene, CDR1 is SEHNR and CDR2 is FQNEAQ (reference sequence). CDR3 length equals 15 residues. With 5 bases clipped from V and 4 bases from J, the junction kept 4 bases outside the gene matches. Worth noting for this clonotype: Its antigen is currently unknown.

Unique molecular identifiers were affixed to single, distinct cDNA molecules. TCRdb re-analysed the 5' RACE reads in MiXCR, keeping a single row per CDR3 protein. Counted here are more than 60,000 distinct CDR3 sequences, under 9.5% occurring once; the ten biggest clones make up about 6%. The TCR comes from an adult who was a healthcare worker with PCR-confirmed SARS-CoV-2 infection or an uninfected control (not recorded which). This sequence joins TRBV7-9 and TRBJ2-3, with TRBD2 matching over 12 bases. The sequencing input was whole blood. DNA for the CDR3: TGTGCCAGCAGCCAAGGACTAGCGGGGTCAGATACGCAGTATTTT. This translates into CASSQGLAGSDTQYF.